This entry lists 28 T cell receptor beta chains sequenced from one sample in a study of T cell repertoires in cytomegalovirus infection. TCRdb re-called the reads through MiXCR, storing one row per CDR3 protein. The top ten clones hold about 18% of a sample with 680,000 or so distinct CDR3 sequences, around a third of them seen once. These receptors' targets are unknown. The sequenced sample was cultured PBMCs, obtained from culture after CMV antigen stimulation. The source is a human donor in good health (CMV status not recorded). Some clones in this sample may be carry-over from other donors' samples.

The chain carries TRBV2 and TRBJ1-2, with 7 bases fitting TRBD1. Germline trimming cut 4 bases from V and 8 bases from J; bases unmatched to any gene: 13. This CDR3 comprises 15 residues. Germline CDR1 SNHLY, CDR2 FYNNEI. This CDR3 is CASSGWTGILGGYTF. Here the CDR3 DNA reads TGTGCCAGCAGTGGATGGACAGGCATACTGGGCGGCTACACCTTC.

The gene calls are TRBV7-2 and TRBJ2-7; D gene unclear. The CDR3 totals 14 residues. Germline V gene sequence: CDR1 SGHTA, CDR2 FQGNSA. Trimming left V 3 bases short and J 0 bases short, with 9 bases between. The CDR3, as DNA: TGTGCCAGCAGCTTCTTCCCCAGCTCCTACGAGCAGTACTTC. Its translation: CASSFFPSSYEQYF.

V is TRBV20-1 and J is TRBJ2-4; D may match TRBD1 or TRBD2 (6 bases each). The CDR3 runs 13 residues. Trimming took 3 bases from V and 8 from J, leaving 14 bases between them. The germline gives CDR1 DFQATT, CDR2 SNEGSKA (reference sequence). In DNA, the CDR3 is TGCAGTGCTAGTCTCCCAGGGGAGGACATTCAGTACTTC. This encodes CSASLPGEDIQYF.

The J gene is TRBJ1-2, the V gene TRBV2; D ambiguous. The CDR3 spans 13 residues. V lost 6 bases and J 4 bases, leaving 12 bases between the germline ends. Per germline, CDR1 SNHLY and CDR2 FYNNEI. DNA for the CDR3: TGTGCCAGCAGCATAGACGTGAGCTATGGCTACACCTTC. This gives the protein CASSIDVSYGYTF. Complete variable domain (other parts from reference TRBV2 and TRBJ1-2): EPEVTQTPSHQVTQMGQEVILRCVPISNHLYFYWYRQILGQKVEFLVSFYNNEISEKSEIFDDQFSVERPDGSNFTLKIRSTKLEDSAMYFCASSIDVSYGYTFGSGTRLTVV.

The chain couples TRBV28 to TRBJ2-2; tentatively, D is TRBD1 (5 bases). This CDR3 is built from 15 residues. Germline lookup yields CDR1 MDHEN and CDR2 SYDVKM. Trimming shortened V by 5 bases and J by 1 base, and 11 bases separated the two germline ends. DNA for the CDR3: TGTGCCAGCAGTCAGACCACAGGGAACACCGGGGAGCTGTTTTTT. Translated, it gives CASSQTTGNTGELFF.

The chain employs TRBV7-6 and TRBJ2-5, with TRBD1 matching over 8 bases. Trimming cost V 2 bases and J 2 bases; bases outside gene matches: 7. The length of the CDR3 is 16 residues. Germline V CDR1 and CDR2: SGHVS, FNYEAQ. DNA of the CDR3: TGTGCCAGCAGCTTAACCCGGACAGGGCGGCAAGAGACCCAGTACTTC. Translating it yields CASSLTRTGRQETQYF.

The sample holds a few counts of this clonotype. V is TRBV7-2 and J is TRBJ2-7; perhaps TRBD1 as D (6 bases). Germline loops: CDR1 SGHTA, CDR2 FQGNSA. V was trimmed by 4 bases and J by 5 bases, leaving 18 bases between them. There are 15 residues in the CDR3. The CDR3 spells CASSSYGTLLHEQYF. The DNA of the CDR3 is TGTGCCAGCAGCTCTTATGGGACATTGCTCCACGAGCAGTACTTC.

The chain recombines TRBV6-1 with TRBJ2-3; 7 nucleotides agree with TRBD2. V was clipped by 6 bases and J by 11 bases; unmatched bases: 14. This CDR3 spans 14 amino acids. Germline CDR1 is MNHNS and CDR2 is SASEGT. CDR3 sequence: CASRPWGGEMEQYF. CDR3 nucleotide sequence: TGTGCCAGCAGACCTTGGGGGGGGGAAATGGAGCAGTATTTT.

The chain uses TRBV5-6 and TRBJ2-3; D unclear. Trimming stripped 4 bases from V and 8 bases from J, with 11 bases between. The CDR3 spans 12 residues. Germline values: CDR1 SGHDT, CDR2 YYEEEE. The CDR3 region has the DNA TGTGCCAGCAGCAAAACAGAACTTACGCAGTATTTT. It is translated as CASSKTELTQYF.

The chain employs TRBV5-1 and TRBJ1-1; D is undetermined. This CDR3 comprises 12 residues. Between the trimmed V and J ends, which lost 5 bases and 5 bases, there was a span of 10 bases. The germline gives CDR1 SGHRS, CDR2 YFSETQ. In DNA, the CDR3 is TGCGCCAGCAGGGGTGCGGGGACTGAAGCTTTCTTT. Its translation: CASRGAGTEAFF.

This clonotype was observed a few times. The gene calls are TRBV7-2 and TRBJ2-1; D not certain. The CDR3 totals 13 residues. Trimming pared 3 bases from V and 9 bases from J, leaving 12 bases between. The germline V gene encodes CDR1 SGHTA and CDR2 FQGNSA. CDR3 sequence: CASSFLLGVEQFF. Here the CDR3 DNA reads TGTGCCAGCAGCTTTCTCCTTGGAGTTGAGCAGTTCTTC. Full variable domain (missing parts from reference TRBV7-2 and TRBJ2-1): GAGVSQSPSNKVTEKGKDVELRCDPISGHTALYWYRQSLGQGLEFLIYFQGNSAPDKSGLPSDRFSAERTGGSVSTLTIQRTQQEDSAVYLCASSFLLGVEQFFGPGTRLTVL.

This clonotype has a handful of counts. The chain has TRBV14 and TRBJ1-1; 9 nucleotides agree with TRBD1. The length of the CDR3 is 15 residues. The V and J ends lost 0 bases and 11 bases, in that order; junction bases with no gene match: 10. Germline V lookup: CDR1 SGHDN, CDR2 FVKESK. DNA of the CDR3: TGTGCCAGCAGCCAAGATGGGACAGGGATTGGGGAGGCTTTCTTT. Protein product: CASSQDGTGIGEAFF.

This sequence joins TRBV6-2 or TRBV6-3 and TRBJ2-7; 9 bases are a match to TRBD2. Looked up from germline, CDR1 is MNHEY and CDR2 is SVGEGT. V lost 7 bases and J lost 13; bases outside the gene matches: 14. The CDR3 totals 13 residues. The CDR3 region has the DNA TGTGCCAGCACCCTCGGCTACCAGCGGGAGGTTTACTTC. Protein product: CASTLGYQREVYF.

V usage is TRBV10-3 and J usage is TRBJ2-3; TRBD2 agrees at 7 bases. Germline CDR1 reads ENHRY; CDR2 reads SYGVKD. V was pared by 4 bases and J by 2 bases, with 6 bases of the junction left unmatched. The CDR3 contains 15 residues. The CDR3 protein is CAISAGDYYTDTQYF. CDR3 coding DNA: TGTGCCATCAGTGCGGGGGACTATTACACAGATACGCAGTATTTT.

This clonotype was recorded a few times. J is TRBJ1-1 and V is TRBV24-1; D is perhaps TRBD1 (6 bases). The CDR3 is 13 amino acids. The V gene's germline CDR1 is KGHDR and CDR2 SFDVKD. The V end was cut by 4 bases, the J end by 6 bases, with 11 bases between. DNA of the CDR3: TGTGCCACCAGTGAACCGGACAGCCCTGAAGCTTTCTTT. It specifies CATSEPDSPEAFF.

The CDR3 region is CASSSSQGTGYEQYF. CDR3 DNA sequence: TGTGCCAGCAGCTCCTCGCAGGGGACGGGCTACGAGCAGTACTTC. J is TRBJ2-7 and V is TRBV7-9; weak D call: TRBD1 (6 bases). This CDR3 is built from 15 residues. The V and J ends lost 4 bases and 3 bases respectively, with 16 bases between them. Germline CDR1 SEHNR, CDR2 FQNEAQ (reference sequence).

The gene calls are TRBV2 and TRBJ1-1; D not certain. Germline-derived CDR1 and CDR2 are SNHLY and FYNNEI. The CDR3 extends over 14 amino acids. Trimming pared 6 bases from V and 1 base from J, leaving 12 bases between. CDR3 nucleotide sequence: TGTGCCAGCAGATTCAGGACGGGGAACACTGAAGCTTTCTTT. This gives the protein CASRFRTGNTEAFF.

A few counts support this clonotype. This sequence joins TRBV27 and TRBJ2-3, with 7 bases that match TRBD1. The CDR3 is made up of 17 amino acids. The V segment lost 4 bases and the J segment 6 bases; nucleotides outside the gene matches: 16. Germline values: CDR1 MNHEY, CDR2 SMNVEV (reference sequence). The CDR3 nucleotides read TGTGCCAGCAGTTCTCGACAGGGAAAGATGGGTCATGATACGCAGTATTTT. It codes for CASSSRQGKMGHDTQYF.

This clonotype has a count of ten or more. The rearrangement links TRBV25-1 to TRBJ2-7; possible D gene TRBD2, 7 bases. Germline V CDR1 and CDR2: MGHDK, SYGVNS. The CDR3 is 17 amino acids. With 10 bases removed from V and 6 bases from J, the gap between germline ends came to 31 bases. CDR3 in amino acids: CATLWGGPYGANGEQYF. The CDR3 DNA is TGTGCCACCCTCTGGGGGGGGCCTTATGGAGCGAACGGCGAGCAGTACTTC.

The CDR3 here is CATDTRGANEKLFF. The CDR3, as DNA: TGTGCCACCGATACCAGGGGTGCTAATGAAAAACTGTTTTTT. The chain recombines TRBV7-9 with TRBJ1-4; weak D call: TRBD1 (6 bases). The CDR3 has 14 amino acids. The germline V gene encodes CDR1 SEHNR and CDR2 FQNEAQ (reference sequence). The V end was cut by 10 bases, the J end by 3 bases, with 15 bases between.

This clonotype occurred a few times. The V and J genes are TRBV6-6 and TRBJ2-6; D is possibly TRBD1 or TRBD2 (6 bases each). V lost 2 bases, J lost 0 bases, and 8 bases lay in between. CDR1 is MNHNY and CDR2 is SVGAGI in the germline V gene (reference sequence). The CDR3 is 16 amino acids. In nucleotides, the CDR3 is TGTGCCAGCAGTTACGGAGGGGGCTCTGGGGCCAACGTCCTGACTTTC. The encoded protein is CASSYGGGSGANVLTF.

A word on this clonotype: A read error may be the cause here, since a much bigger clone is one base away. The chain combines TRBV7-1 with TRBJ1-2, with TRBD1 identical over 7 bases. TRBV7-1 is classed as an ORF, of uncertain function. CDR3 size: 13 residues. The CDR3 DNA reads TGTGCCAGCAGCGTGGGACAGAACTATGGCTACGCCTTC. This sequence encodes CASSVGQNYGYAF.

This clonotype was counted a few times. The genes are TRBV7-9 and TRBJ1-1; D is ambiguous. Trimming removed 4 bases at V and 3 bases at J, with 9 bases between. The CDR3 loop spans 13 amino acids. The V gene's germline CDR1 is SEHNR and CDR2 FQNEAQ (reference sequence). CDR3 sequence (DNA): TGTGCCAGCAGCTACGCAGTGGACACTGAAGCTTTCTTT. Amino acids: CASSYAVDTEAFF.

This clonotype turned up a few times. The chain links TRBV6-5 to TRBJ2-1; the D is unclear. The CDR3 consists of 13 residues. Germline V gene data show CDR1 as MNHEY and CDR2 as SVGAGI. The ends were cut back, 6 bases at V and 5 bases at J, with 11 bases in the middle. CDR3 region: CASSPGTNNEQFF. CDR3 coding DNA: TGTGCCAGCAGCCCCGGTACGAACAATGAGCAGTTCTTC.

The chain is built from TRBV6-6 and TRBJ2-7; no clear D gene. The CDR3 extends over 15 amino acids. Trimming cost V 6 bases and J 2 bases, with 17 bases left between them. Germline loops: CDR1 MNHNY, CDR2 SVGAGI (reference sequence). The CDR3 DNA is TGTGCCAGCAGCCTGGACGCAACACCCACCTACGAGCAGTACTTC. Translating gives CASSLDATPTYEQYF.

This chain connects TRBV7-9 to TRBJ2-1; D not certain. Trimming stripped 9 bases from V and 7 bases from J, with 16 bases between. This CDR3 region has 13 residues. The germline V gene encodes CDR1 SEHNR and CDR2 FQNEAQ (reference sequence). CDR3 amino acids: CASGPLGWNEQFF. The CDR3 DNA is TGTGCCAGTGGACCCCTAGGATGGAATGAGCAGTTCTTC.

The sample holds many counts of this clonotype. This chain connects TRBV7-2 to TRBJ2-3; 12 nucleotides agree with TRBD2. The ends lost 2 bases at V and 8 bases at J; junction bases unmatched: 5. This CDR3 comprises 15 residues. Per the germline V gene, CDR1 is SGHTA and CDR2 is FQGNSA. The CDR3 DNA reads as TGTGCCAGCAGCTTATTCCTAGCGGGGGGGCGTACGCAGTATTTT. Protein sequence: CASSLFLAGGRTQYF. The full variable domain, in which reference TRBV7-2 and TRBJ2-3 provide the parts outside the CDR3, is GAGVSQSPSNKVTEKGKDVELRCDPISGHTALYWYRQSLGQGLEFLIYFQGNSAPDKSGLPSDRFSAERTGGSVSTLTIQRTQQEDSAVYLCASSLFLAGGRTQYFGPGTRLTVL.

The V and J genes are TRBV5-1 and TRBJ2-5, with D possibly TRBD2 on 7 matching bases. CDR1 is SGHRS, CDR2 YFSETQ, per germline. The CDR3 extends over 15 amino acids. The V and J ends lost 4 bases and 3 bases respectively, with 16 bases between them. CDR3 in DNA: TGCGCCAGCAGCCCTGGGAGGGGGTCTGAAGAGACCCAGTACTTC. It translates to CASSPGRGSEETQYF.